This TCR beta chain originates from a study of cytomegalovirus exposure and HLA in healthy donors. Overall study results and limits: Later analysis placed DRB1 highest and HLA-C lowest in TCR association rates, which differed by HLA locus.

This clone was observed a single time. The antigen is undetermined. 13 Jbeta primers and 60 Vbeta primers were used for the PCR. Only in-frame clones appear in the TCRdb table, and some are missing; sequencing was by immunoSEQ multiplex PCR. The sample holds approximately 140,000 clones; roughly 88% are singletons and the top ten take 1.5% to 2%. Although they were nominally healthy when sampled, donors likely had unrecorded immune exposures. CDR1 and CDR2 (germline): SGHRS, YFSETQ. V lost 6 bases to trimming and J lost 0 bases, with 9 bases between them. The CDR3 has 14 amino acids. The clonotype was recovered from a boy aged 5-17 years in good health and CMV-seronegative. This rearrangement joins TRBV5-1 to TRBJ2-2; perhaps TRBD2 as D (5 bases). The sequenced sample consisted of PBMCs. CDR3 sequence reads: CASKRAPNTGELFF. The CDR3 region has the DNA TGCGCCAGCAAGAGGGCCCCGAACACCGGGGAGCTGTTTTTT. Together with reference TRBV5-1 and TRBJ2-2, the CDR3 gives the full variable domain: KAGVTQTPRYLIKTRGQQVTLSCSPISGHRSVSWYQQTPGQGLQFLFEYFSETQRNKGNFPGRFSGRQFSNSRSEMNVSTLELGDSALYLCASKRAPNTGELFFGEGSRLTVL.